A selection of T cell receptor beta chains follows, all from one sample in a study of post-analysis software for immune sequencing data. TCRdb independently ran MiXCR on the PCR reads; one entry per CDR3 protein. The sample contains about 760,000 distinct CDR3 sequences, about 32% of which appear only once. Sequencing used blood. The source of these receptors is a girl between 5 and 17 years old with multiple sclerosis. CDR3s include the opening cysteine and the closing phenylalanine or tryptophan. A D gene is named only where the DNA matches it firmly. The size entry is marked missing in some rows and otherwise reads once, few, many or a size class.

CASSQETTVKNIQYF,TGCGCCAGCAGCCAAGAAACTACAGTCAAAAACATTCAGTACTTC,NA,TRBV4-1,NA,TRBJ2-4
CSARQETGETQYF,TGCAGTGCTAGACAGGAGACAGGGGAGACCCAGTACTTC,TRBD1,TRBV20-1,few,TRBJ2-5
CSAARGGQETQYF,TGCAGTGCCGCCCGGGGGGGGCAAGAGACCCAGTACTTC,TRBD2,TRBV20-1,few,TRBJ2-5
CASSERLTRTSRDEQFF,TGTGCCAGCAGTGAGAGATTAACTAGGACTTCCCGGGATGAGCAGTTCTTC,NA,TRBV6-1,NA,TRBJ2-1
CASSLDGQYMNTEAFF,TGTGCCAGCAGCTTAGACGGACAGTACATGAACACTGAAGCTTTCTTT,NA,TRBV13,NA,TRBJ1-1
CATKTGLGPGELFF,TGTGCCACAAAGACAGGGTTAGGACCCGGGGAGCTGTTTTTT,TRBD1,TRBV10-3,NA,TRBJ2-2
CSASDGYGYTF,TGCAGTGCGTCGGACGGCTATGGCTACACCTTC,NA,TRBV20-1,NA,TRBJ1-2
CASSLGRQDTQYF,TGTGCCAGCAGCTTAGGGAGGCAGGATACGCAGTATTTT,NA,TRBV5-4,few,TRBJ2-3
CASSLDLAIYNEQFF,TGCGCCAGCAGCTTGGATCTAGCGATCTACAATGAGCAGTTCTTC,NA,TRBV5-1,few,TRBJ2-1
CSAIRDSRYEQYF,TGCAGTGCTATCCGGGACTCGCGTTACGAGCAGTACTTC,NA,TRBV20-1,NA,TRBJ2-7
CASSQGQGGADTQYF,TGCGCCAGCAGCCAAGGACAGGGGGGGGCAGATACGCAGTATTTT,TRBD1,TRBV5-1,many,TRBJ2-3
CASSHVQLAGAYNTQYF,TGCGCCAGCAGCCACGTTCAACTAGCGGGGGCCTATAATACGCAGTATTTT,TRBD2,TRBV4-1,few,TRBJ2-3
CASSLDGAYNEQFF,TGTGCCAGCAGCTTGGACGGCGCCTACAATGAGCAGTTCTTC,NA,TRBV9,NA,TRBJ2-1
CASSPGQGYGNEQFF,TGTGCCAGCAGCCCGGGACAGGGGTACGGCAATGAGCAGTTCTTC,TRBD1,TRBV7-9,many,TRBJ2-1
CASSGDRNYNEQFF,TGTGCCAGCAGTGGGGACAGGAACTACAATGAGCAGTTCTTC,TRBD1,TRBV28,NA,TRBJ2-1
CASRTGVRGPTDTQYF,TGCGCCAGCCGAACTGGGGTTCGGGGGCCCACAGATACGCAGTATTTT,NA,TRBV4-1,NA,TRBJ2-3
CASSQTTGASSNQPQHF,TGTGCCAGCAGCCAAACCACAGGGGCAAGCTCAAATCAGCCCCAGCATTTT,TRBD1,TRBV7-9,few,TRBJ1-5
CAISDPRLAGANEQFF,TGTGCCATCAGTGACCCCCGACTAGCGGGAGCCAATGAGCAGTTCTTC,TRBD2,TRBV10-3,few,TRBJ2-1
CASSRSTRLAGRDTQYF,TGTGCCAGCAGCCGCAGCACCCGACTAGCGGGGAGAGATACGCAGTATTTT,TRBD2,TRBV7-2,NA,TRBJ2-3
CASSLEGWEQFF,TGTGCCAGCAGTTTGGAGGGTTGGGAGCAGTTCTTC,NA,TRBV28,few,TRBJ2-1
CASSLYGGHSTDTQYF,TGTGCCAGCAGCTTATATGGCGGGCACAGCACAGATACGCAGTATTTT,NA,TRBV7-2,few,TRBJ2-3
CASSPGAYNSPLHF,TGCGCCAGCAGCCCCGGGGCCTATAATTCACCCCTCCACTTT,NA,TRBV4-3,NA,TRBJ1-6
CASSPGGWGTEAFF,TGTGCCAGCAGCCCAGGGGGCTGGGGCACTGAAGCTTTCTTT,TRBD1,TRBV7-9,few,TRBJ1-1
CSVLGLAGETQYF,TGCAGCGTCCTCGGACTAGCCGGGGAGACCCAGTACTTC,TRBD2,TRBV29-1,many,TRBJ2-5
CASSEAGRGGTEAFF,TGTGCCAGCAGTGAAGCGGGCAGGGGTGGCACTGAAGCTTTCTTT,NA,TRBV6-1,NA,TRBJ1-1
CASRRNIAGGLNEQFF,TGTGCCAGCAGGCGCAACATAGCGGGGGGGCTAAATGAGCAGTTCTTC,TRBD2,TRBV28,NA,TRBJ2-1
CASSGEETQYF,TGTGCCAGCAGCGGGGAAGAGACCCAGTACTTC,NA,TRBV2,many,TRBJ2-5
CASRLQGPNQETQYF,TGCGCCAGCAGACTTCAGGGGCCCAACCAAGAGACCCAGTACTTC,NA,TRBV5-1,many,TRBJ2-5
CASRHIDTKVGTGGYGYTF,TGCGCCAGCAGGCATATCGATACGAAGGTCGGGACAGGAGGATATGGCTACACCTTC,TRBD1,TRBV4-1,NA,TRBJ1-2
CASSLSRTIGGNYGYTF,TGTGCCAGCAGCTTAAGCAGGACAATAGGGGGTAACTATGGCTACACCTTC,NA,TRBV7-2,NA,TRBJ1-2
CAISESGRESYEQYF,TGTGCCATCAGTGAGTCGGGCAGGGAATCCTACGAGCAGTACTTC,NA,TRBV10-3,many,TRBJ2-7
CSVTGLVYFNEQFF,TGCAGCGTCACTGGGCTAGTTTATTTCAATGAGCAGTTCTTC,NA,TRBV29-1,few,TRBJ2-1
CASSAHRGGTQYF,TGCGCCAGCAGCGCCCACAGGGGGGGGACCCAGTACTTC,NA,TRBV4-3,few,TRBJ2-5
CASSGGRRGEKLFF,TGCGCCAGCAGCGGCGGACGGCGAGGTGAAAAACTGTTTTTT,NA,TRBV4-1,NA,TRBJ1-4
CASSKYPGELFF,TGTGCCAGCAGCAAGTACCCCGGGGAGCTGTTTTTT,NA,TRBV7-2,NA,TRBJ2-2
CSVLKAPEKLFF,TGCAGCGTCCTTAAGGCCCCTGAAAAACTGTTTTTT,NA,TRBV29-1,NA,TRBJ1-4
CSARGHSGSVAGELFF,TGCAGTGCTAGAGGGCATAGCGGGAGCGTCGCCGGGGAGCTGTTTTTT,TRBD2,TRBV20-1,NA,TRBJ2-2